The 25 T cell receptor beta chains reported below all come from one sample, sequenced in a study of radiotherapy plus CTLA-4 blockade in lung cancer (dated by TCRdb to the late 2010s). Library prep was done by the immunoSEQ multiplex PCR assay. As stored in TCRdb, this immuneACCESS dataset retains in-frame rearrangements with V and J assigned. A fraction of the clones does not appear; measured against another copy, unresolved V genes explain less than half of the discrepancy, and the remainder lacks a known reason. The sample data list approximately 65,000 clones, and 60% to 80% of these were observed just once. Less than 5.5% of the sample is taken by the ten largest. Material: peripheral blood, obtained from a patient treated with radiotherapy plus ipilimumab. The source of these receptors is a human donor with non-small cell lung cancer who had a complete response to radiotherapy plus ipilimumab.

J is TRBJ2-3 and V is TRBV12-5, with no clear D. The V end was cut by 4 bases, the J end by 1 base, with 6 bases between. Germline CDR1 is LGHNT and CDR2 is FRNRAP. The CDR3 length is 13 residues. CDR3 sequence: CASGYQGTDTQYF. The CDR3 DNA reads TGTGCTAGTGGTTATCAGGGCACAGATACGCAGTATTTT.

The V gene is TRBV18, the J gene TRBJ1-3, with D possibly matching TRBD1 (6 bases). The V gene lost 5 bases and the J gene lost 7 bases, with 21 bases spanning the gap. The CDR3 has 16 residues. Germline lookup yields CDR1 KGHSH and CDR2 LQKENI. CDR3 coding DNA: TGTGCCAGCTCAACGGGGGCTGGCGGGGGTGCCAACACCATATATTTT. As protein: CASSTGAGGGANTIYF.

This sequence joins TRBV13 and TRBJ1-1; no firm D call. The V and J ends lost 5 bases and 0 bases respectively, with 13 bases between them. Germline CDR1 and CDR2: PRHDT and FYEKMQ (reference sequence). This CDR3 has 15 amino acids. The CDR3 region is CASSREVGMNTEAFF. The CDR3 DNA follows: TGTGCCAGCAGCCGGGAGGTGGGAATGAACACTGAAGCTTTCTTT.

The genes are TRBV5-1 and TRBJ1-2, with TRBD1 identical over 9 bases. Trimming removed 5 bases from V and 4 bases from J; junction bases left unmatched: 9. Germline CDR1 SGHRS, CDR2 YFSETQ. The CDR3 is made up of 15 amino acids. The CDR3 spells CASRGDRDEGYGYTF. The CDR3, as DNA: TGCGCCAGCAGAGGGGACAGGGACGAGGGCTATGGCTACACCTTC. Based on the CDR3 plus reference TRBV5-1 and TRBJ1-2, the full variable domain is KAGVTQTPRYLIKTRGQQVTLSCSPISGHRSVSWYQQTPGQGLQFLFEYFSETQRNKGNFPGRFSGRQFSNSRSEMNVSTLELGDSALYLCASRGDRDEGYGYTFGSGTRLTVV.

Concerning this clone: One junction end disagrees with the germline gene, perhaps due to a read error. The chain employs TRBV27 and TRBJ1-6; 7 bases match TRBD1. The CDR3 totals 16 residues. Germline V CDR1 and CDR2: MNHEY, SMNVEV (reference sequence). This CDR3 reads CASSASSGQYNLPLHF. The CDR3 DNA is TGTGCCAGCAGCGCTTCATCGGGACAGTATAATTTACCCCTCCACTTT.

This clone was seen once. This rearrangement joins TRBV27 to TRBJ2-5, with TRBD1 as a possible D gene (6 bases). The CDR3 runs 13 residues. Trimming took off 6 bases at V and 2 bases at J, with 10 bases between the two ends. Germline V gene data show CDR1 as MNHEY and CDR2 as SMNVEV (reference sequence). The CDR3 protein is CASRRRGQETQYF. Written as DNA, the CDR3 is TGTGCCAGCAGAAGAAGGGGGCAAGAGACCCAGTACTTC.

The CDR3 reads CASSSFLGGYGNQPQHF. CDR3 nucleotide sequence: TGTGCCAGCAGCTCTTTCCTGGGGGGATATGGCAATCAGCCCCAGCATTTT. This rearrangement joins TRBV7-2 to TRBJ1-5; D perhaps matches TRBD1 (5 bases). Germline lookup yields CDR1 SGHTA and CDR2 FQGNSA. The length of the CDR3 is 17 residues. V lost 4 bases and J lost 2, with 18 bases in between.

This chain links TRBV7-9 with TRBJ1-6, with no clear D. Germline values: CDR1 SEHNR, CDR2 FQNEAQ (reference sequence). The CDR3 is made up of 14 amino acids. V was clipped by 5 bases and J by 7 bases, with 12 bases between them. As DNA, the CDR3 is TGTGCCAGCAGCCAAGAGGGATACAATTCACCCCTCCACTTT. It is translated as CASSQEGYNSPLHF. The full variable domain, rest sourced from reference TRBV7-9 and TRBJ1-6, is DTGVSQNPRHKITKRGQNVTFRCDPISEHNRLYWYRQTLGQGPEFLTYFQNEAQLEKSRLLSDRFSAERPKGSFSTLEIQRTEQGDSAMYLCASSQEGYNSPLHFGNGTRLTVT.

The count of this clone is one. V gene TRBV6-1 combines with J gene TRBJ1-5; TRBD1 aligns across 7 bases. Germline trimming cut 2 bases from V and 7 bases from J; bases unmatched to any gene: 2. CDR3 length equals 13 residues. Germline CDR1 MNHNS, CDR2 SASEGT. In DNA form, the CDR3 reads TGTGCCAGCAGTGAAAACAGGGGCCAGCCCCAGCATTTT. Amino acids: CASSENRGQPQHF.

The CDR3 coding sequence is TGTGCCAGCAGTCCCGGGACTACCTTCTCCTACAATGAGCAGTTCTTC. It yields the protein CASSPGTTFSYNEQFF. The chain is built from TRBV27 and TRBJ2-1; 7 nucleotides match TRBD2. CDR1 and CDR2 from the germline V gene are MNHEY and SMNVEV (reference sequence). The CDR3 runs 16 residues. Trimming at V came to 5 bases and at J to 0 bases, leaving 7 bases not matched to a gene.

This clone was detected a few times. The genes are TRBV19 and TRBJ2-7; D remains ambiguous. Per the germline V gene, CDR1 is LNHDA and CDR2 is SQIVND (reference sequence). Trimming took off 5 bases at V and 7 bases at J, with 15 bases between the two ends. This CDR3 has 13 residues. CDR3 sequence: CASSRAHGEEQYF. The CDR3 DNA follows: TGTGCCAGTAGTCGGGCCCACGGAGAAGAGCAGTACTTC. Filled out from reference TRBV19 and TRBJ2-7, the complete variable domain reads DGGITQSPKYLFRKEGQNVTLSCEQNLNHDAMYWYRQDPGQGLRLIYYSQIVNDFQKGDIAEGYSVSREKKESFPLTVTSAQKNPTAFYLCASSRAHGEEQYFGPGTRLTVT.

The rearrangement joins TRBV7-6 to TRBJ2-5; unclear D gene. The germline gives CDR1 SGHVS, CDR2 FNYEAQ. This CDR3 is built from 14 residues. The ends were cut back, 1 base at V and 1 base at J, with 7 bases in the middle. CDR3 DNA: TGTGCCAGCAGCTTAGTTTCGGGCCAAGAGACCCAGTACTTC. Translated, it gives CASSLVSGQETQYF.

The chain combines TRBV27 with TRBJ2-5; TRBD1 matches 8 bases. The CDR3 is 14 residues long. V lost 5 bases and J lost 2; bases outside the gene matches: 4. CDR1 MNHEY and CDR2 SMNVEV come from the germline V gene (reference sequence). Here the CDR3 DNA reads TGTGCCAGCAGTGCGCGACAGGGGCAAGAGACCCAGTACTTC. Amino acid sequence: CASSARQGQETQYF.

For the CDR3, the DNA is TGTGCCAGCAATACAGGGCCAGGCGAGGGAACCCAGTACTTC. It yields the protein CASNTGPGEGTQYF. This rearrangement joins TRBV27 to TRBJ2-5; TRBD1 is a possible D gene (6 bases). V was shortened by 7 bases and J by 8 bases, with 20 bases between the two germline ends. This CDR3 has 14 amino acids. The germline CDR1 and CDR2 sequences are MNHEY and SMNVEV (reference sequence).

V is TRBV5-6 and J is TRBJ1-2, with a possible D match to TRBD1 (5 bases). Looked up from germline, CDR1 is SGHDT and CDR2 is YYEEEE. The CDR3 loop spans 18 amino acids. V was clipped by 4 bases and J by 4 bases, with 26 bases between them. CDR3 in amino acids: CASSPLRDPPDGGYGYTF. The CDR3 DNA is TGTGCCAGCAGCCCTCTCCGGGACCCACCCGACGGGGGCTATGGCTACACCTTC.

The V call is TRBV16, the J call TRBJ1-4; the match to TRBD1 covers 9 bases. This CDR3 is 16 amino acids long. CDR1 is KGHSY and CDR2 is FQNENV in the germline V gene. The ends lost 3 bases at V and 8 bases at J; junction bases unmatched: 10. The CDR3 DNA follows: TGTGCCAGCAGCCACACGCAGACAGGGGGGGACGAAAAACTGTTTTTT. Amino acids: CASSHTQTGGDEKLFF.

This clone was seen a few times. The CDR3 coding sequence is TGTGCCAGCACCCCGCACTCTGGGGCCAACGTCCTGACTTTC. Its translation is CASTPHSGANVLTF. V usage is TRBV6-5 and J usage is TRBJ2-6; D unclear. The CDR3 has 14 residues. The V gene's germline CDR1 is MNHEY and CDR2 SVGAGI. Deletions cut 7 bases from V and 0 bases from J, with 7 bases between.

J is TRBJ2-1 and V is TRBV4-3; D not certain. The CDR3 runs to 16 residues. Germline V lookup: CDR1 LGHNA, CDR2 YSLEER. V lost 0 bases and J 2 bases, leaving 11 bases between the germline ends. The CDR3 here is CASSQDSSIAYNEQFF. The CDR3 nucleotides are TGCGCCAGCAGCCAAGATTCGAGCATAGCCTACAATGAGCAGTTCTTC.

V and J are TRBV18 and TRBJ1-1, with D unresolved. The germline gives CDR1 KGHSH, CDR2 LQKENI. V dropped 0 bases and J dropped 1 base, with 9 bases sitting between them. The CDR3 covers 15 residues. CDR3 residues: CASSPPFQENTEAFF. In DNA form, the CDR3 reads TGTGCCAGCTCACCACCGTTCCAGGAGAACACTGAAGCTTTCTTT.

The rearrangement joins TRBV18 to TRBJ2-3, with D maybe TRBD1 (8 bases). Germline V gene sequence: CDR1 KGHSH, CDR2 LQKENI. The CDR3 is made up of 16 amino acids. The V end lost 3 bases, the J end lost 0 bases, and 13 bases lay between the germline ends. The CDR3 DNA follows: TGTGCCAGCTCACCTACAGGGGGAGGGAGCACAGATACGCAGTATTTT. Translation gives CASSPTGGGSTDTQYF.

The V and J genes are TRBV7-8 and TRBJ2-7, with D maybe TRBD2 (5 bases). The germline V gene encodes CDR1 SGHVS and CDR2 FQNEAQ. The CDR3 is 15 amino acids. V dropped 5 bases and J dropped 0 bases, with 14 bases sitting between them. The CDR3 DNA follows: TGTGCCAGCAGCCCTACCCAGGAGGCCTCCTACGAGCAGTACGTC. It encodes CASSPTQEASYEQYV.

The chain combines TRBV5-1 with TRBJ2-3; 9 bases agree with TRBD2. The germline V gene has CDR1 SGHRS and CDR2 YFSETQ. This CDR3 is built from 15 residues. With V trimmed by 4 bases and J by 5 bases, 8 bases remained unmatched. CDR3 amino acids: CASSRAGGEGDTQYF. In DNA form, the CDR3 reads TGCGCCAGCAGCCGAGCGGGAGGAGAGGGAGATACGCAGTATTTT.

This chain uses TRBV27 with TRBJ2-2, with 8 bases fitting TRBD2. Germline CDR1 is MNHEY and CDR2 is SMNVEV (reference sequence). The CDR3 is 15 residues long. The V segment lost 7 bases and the J segment 2 bases; nucleotides outside the gene matches: 6. Here the CDR3 reads CASNLSGRNTGELFF. The CDR3 DNA reads as TGTGCCAGCAATCTAAGCGGGAGAAACACCGGGGAGCTGTTTTTT.

This chain links TRBV18 with TRBJ1-5; 8 bases align to TRBD1. This CDR3 has 15 amino acids. Germline V gene lookup returns CDR1 KGHSH and CDR2 LQKENI. The J segment lost 9 bases and the V segment lost 3 bases, leaving 10 bases of the junction unmatched. CDR3 amino acids: CASSPGGQGSRPQHF. DNA of the CDR3: TGTGCCAGCTCACCCGGAGGACAGGGCTCAAGGCCCCAGCATTTT.

The chain links TRBV5-6 to TRBJ2-7; 9 bases line up with TRBD2. Looked up from germline, CDR1 is SGHDT and CDR2 is YYEEEE. This CDR3 has 16 amino acids. J lost 1 base, V lost 7 bases, and 12 bases had no gene match. The chain's CDR3 is CASGLFGTSRSYEQYV. Written as DNA, the CDR3 is TGTGCCAGCGGTTTGTTTGGGACTAGCAGATCCTACGAGCAGTACGTC.